This T cell receptor beta chain was observed in a study of beta chain features in type 1 diabetes. Findings of the study overall: TCRB CDR3s from Type 1 diabetes patients were moderately but significantly shorter in all four CD4+ subsets.

Germline values: CDR1 MGHRA, CDR2 YSYEKL. CDR3 length equals 19 residues. After removal of 0 bases from V and 2 bases from J, the junction contained 8 bases not matched to a gene. Every isolated RNA sample was fully reverse transcribed, so sequencing captured expressed TCRB transcripts. Assay used: immunoSEQ multiplex PCR; TCRdb lists only in-frame clones, some missing. The table shows about 28,000 clones, with less than 65% occurring only once. In the case of this clone: Its antigen is unidentified.

The sequence was obtained from a woman in her twenties or thirties with type 1 diabetes. Sequenced material: Tregs from blood. The chain uses TRBV4-1 and TRBJ2-3; 13 positions match TRBD2. The CDR3, as DNA: TGCGCCAGCAGCCAAGATCTGGGACTAGCGGGGTGGTACACAGATACGCAGTATTTT. This sequence encodes CASSQDLGLAGWYTDTQYF.